This T cell receptor beta chain emerged from a study of cytomegalovirus exposure and HLA in healthy donors. General study findings and limits: A classifier reportedly called cytomegalovirus status with high sensitivity and specificity.

Profiling relied on immunoSEQ multiplex PCR, and the TCRdb table lists in-frame clones only, not all of them. The data hold 60,000 to 65,000 clones, with roughly 95% observed a single time. In regard to this clone: Its cognate antigen is unknown.

Germline CDR1 and CDR2: MDHEN and SYDVKM. Trimming took off 6 bases at V and 1 base at J, with 7 bases between the two ends. This CDR3 spans 13 amino acids. Sequencing was carried out using PBMCs. The genes are TRBV28 and TRBJ2-1; D is perhaps TRBD1 (5 bases). The clonotype was recovered from a woman younger than 35 in good health and CMV-seronegative. The CDR3 loop reads CASSPGSYNEQFF. The CDR3 DNA is TGTGCCAGCAGCCCAGGGTCCTACAATGAGCAGTTCTTC.